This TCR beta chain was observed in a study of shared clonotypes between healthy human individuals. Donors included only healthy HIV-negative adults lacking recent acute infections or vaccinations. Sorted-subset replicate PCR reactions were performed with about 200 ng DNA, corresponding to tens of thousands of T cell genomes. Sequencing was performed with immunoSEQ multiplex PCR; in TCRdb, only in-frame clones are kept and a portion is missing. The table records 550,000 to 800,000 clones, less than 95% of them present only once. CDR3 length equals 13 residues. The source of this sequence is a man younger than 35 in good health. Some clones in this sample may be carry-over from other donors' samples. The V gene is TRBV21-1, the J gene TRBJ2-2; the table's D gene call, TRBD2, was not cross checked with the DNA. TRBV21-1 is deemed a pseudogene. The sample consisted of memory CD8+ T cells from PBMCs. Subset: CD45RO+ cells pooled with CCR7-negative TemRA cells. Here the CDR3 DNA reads TGTGCCAGGATGGAGGGCACGGCCGGGGAGCTGTTTTTT. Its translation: CARMEGTAGELFF.